This T cell receptor beta chain was sequenced in a study of cytomegalovirus exposure and HLA in healthy donors. Points on this clone: Its target is unknown.

Amplification used 60 Vbeta primers and 13 Jbeta primers. Libraries were prepared by immunoSEQ multiplex PCR; TCRdb keeps only in-frame clonotypes and omits some of them. The table includes 100,000 to 150,000 clones, 83% detected once. Germline trimming cut 4 bases from V and 6 bases from J; bases unmatched to any gene: 6. Looked up from germline, CDR1 is MGHRA and CDR2 is YSYEKL. CDR3 length equals 13 residues. Study observations and caveats: In an earlier analysis, in 540 or so donors, most V segments appeared productive either ~87% or ~30% of the time. In a later analysis, across HLA loci, associated TCR counts were highest for DRB1, lowest for HLA-C.

The receptor comes from a man aged 18 to 29 in good health and CMV-seropositive. The sample taken for sequencing was PBMCs. J is TRBJ2-7 and V is TRBV4-1; 7 bases are shared with TRBD2. The DNA of the CDR3 is TGCGCCAGCAGCCCCCTCTGGGGGGGCGAGCAGTACTTC. Translated: CASSPLWGGEQYF.